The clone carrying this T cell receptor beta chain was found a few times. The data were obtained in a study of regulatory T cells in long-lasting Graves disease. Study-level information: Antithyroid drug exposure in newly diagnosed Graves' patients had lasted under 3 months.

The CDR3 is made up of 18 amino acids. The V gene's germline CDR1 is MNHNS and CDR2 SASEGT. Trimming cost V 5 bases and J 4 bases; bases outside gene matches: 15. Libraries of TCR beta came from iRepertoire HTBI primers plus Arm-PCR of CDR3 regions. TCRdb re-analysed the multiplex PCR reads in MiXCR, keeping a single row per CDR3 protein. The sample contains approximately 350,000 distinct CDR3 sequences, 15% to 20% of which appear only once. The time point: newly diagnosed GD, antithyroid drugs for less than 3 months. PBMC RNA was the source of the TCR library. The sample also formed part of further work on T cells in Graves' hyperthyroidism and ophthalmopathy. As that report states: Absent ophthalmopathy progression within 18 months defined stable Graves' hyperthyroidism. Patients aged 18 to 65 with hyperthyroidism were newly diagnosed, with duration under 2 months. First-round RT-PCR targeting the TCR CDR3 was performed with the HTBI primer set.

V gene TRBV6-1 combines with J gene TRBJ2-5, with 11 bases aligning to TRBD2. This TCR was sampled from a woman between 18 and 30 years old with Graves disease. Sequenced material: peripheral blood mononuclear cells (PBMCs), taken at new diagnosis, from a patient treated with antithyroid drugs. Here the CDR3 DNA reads TGTGCCAGCAGTCTTACGCGCCTAGCGGGAGGAGGGGGAGAGACCCAGTACTTC. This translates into CASSLTRLAGGGGETQYF.